These 12 T cell receptor beta chains were all obtained from the same sample, sequenced in a study of lymphopenia after photon versus proton radiotherapy. TCRdb's copy holds only in-frame clones and misses some; the assay was immunoSEQ multiplex PCR. The sample carries fewer than 25,000 clones, roughly 84% recorded once. Sequenced here: peripheral blood, sampled from a patient treated with photon-based radiotherapy. Every receptor here comes from a man in his forties with gastric cancer.

The V gene is TRBV30, the J gene TRBJ2-2; D unresolved. Germline CDR1 reads GTSNPN; CDR2 reads SVGIG (reference sequence). The CDR3 consists of 13 residues. Trimming cost V 3 bases and J 1 base, with 6 bases left between them. This CDR3 reads CAWSPRNTGELFF. The DNA for the CDR3 is TGTGCCTGGAGCCCAAGGAACACCGGGGAGCTGTTTTTT.

The chain links TRBV7-2 to TRBJ1-1; D not certain. Between the trimmed V and J ends, which lost 0 bases and 1 base, there was a span of 6 bases. The CDR3 is 14 residues long. Germline CDR1 and CDR2: SGHTA and FQGNSA. CDR3 sequence reads: CASSLAGSNTEAFF. DNA of the CDR3: TGTGCCAGCAGCTTAGCCGGGTCGAACACTGAAGCTTTCTTT.

The V and J genes are TRBV9 and TRBJ2-7; D is possibly TRBD1 or TRBD2 (5 bases each). Germline loops: CDR1 SGDLS, CDR2 YYNGEE. V was trimmed by 1 base and J by 4 bases, leaving 12 bases between them. The CDR3 spans 14 residues. Here the CDR3 DNA reads TGTGCCAGCAGCGTATCCGGGGACCCATACGAGCAGTACTTC. Its translation: CASSVSGDPYEQYF.

The V gene is TRBV7-9, the J gene TRBJ1-1; no reliable D call. CDR3 length equals 14 residues. Germline V lookup: CDR1 SEHNR, CDR2 FQNEAQ (reference sequence). The V gene lost 6 bases and the J gene lost 3 bases, with 14 bases spanning the gap. CDR3 bases: TGTGCCAGCAGGGGCATGACCTTTTACACTGAAGCTTTCTTT. It yields the protein CASRGMTFYTEAFF.

The gene calls are TRBV9 and TRBJ1-1, with D unclear. The CDR3 totals 14 residues. V shed 4 bases and J shed 7 bases, with 17 bases lying between them. CDR1 and CDR2 from the germline V gene are SGDLS and YYNGEE. The CDR3 DNA reads TGTGCCAGCAGCTCACCCCGGGTCCCAGGTGAAGCTTTCTTT. Translated, it gives CASSSPRVPGEAFF.

This clone is termed medium-sized (0.01 to 0.1%). This sequence joins TRBV5-4 and TRBJ1-4, with D perhaps matching TRBD1 (6 bases). The CDR3 has 17 residues. Trimming took off 1 base at V and 0 bases at J, with 13 bases between the two ends. Germline V gene sequence: CDR1 SGHNT, CDR2 YYREEE (reference sequence). In nucleotides, the CDR3 is TGTGCCAGCAGCTTGTGGCAGGGGCCGGCAACTAATGAAAAACTGTTTTTT. It codes for CASSLWQGPATNEKLFF.

V is TRBV5-4 and J is TRBJ2-7; D might be TRBD2 (6 bases). V lost 1 base and J 0 bases, leaving 8 bases between the germline ends. This CDR3 comprises 14 residues. Germline V gene lookup returns CDR1 SGHNT and CDR2 YYREEE (reference sequence). This CDR3 reads CASSLQGLSYEQYF. CDR3 coding DNA: TGTGCCAGCAGCTTGCAGGGACTCTCCTACGAGCAGTACTTC.

This clone was recorded a few times. This chain connects TRBV5-6 to TRBJ2-1; D gene ambiguous. Trimming cost V 2 bases and J 8 bases, with 11 bases left between them. The germline CDR1 and CDR2 sequences are SGHDT and YYEEEE. This CDR3 comprises 13 residues. CDR3 coding DNA: TGTGCCAGCAGCTTCGGCCAACTCGATGAGCAGTTCTTC. Its translation is CASSFGQLDEQFF.

This chain joins TRBV9 and TRBJ2-7; no clear D. The CDR3 runs 11 residues. V was pared by 0 bases and J by 5 bases, with 3 bases between. CDR1 and CDR2 (germline): SGDLS, YYNGEE. Written as DNA, the CDR3 is TGTGCCAGCAGCGTAGATGACGAGCAGTACTTC. Residues: CASSVDDEQYF.

The chain has TRBV4-3 and TRBJ1-1; the D is unclear. The CDR3 spans 13 residues. Per the germline V gene, CDR1 is LGHNA and CDR2 is YSLEER. The V end lost 0 bases, the J end lost 0 bases, and 2 bases lay between the germline ends. The CDR3 coding sequence is TGCGCCAGCAGCCAAGATTTGAACACTGAAGCTTTCTTT. It is translated as CASSQDLNTEAFF.

V gene TRBV30 combines with J gene TRBJ2-7, with D tentatively TRBD2 (7 bases). V was clipped by 6 bases and J by 0 bases, with 18 bases between them. CDR1 and CDR2 from the germline V gene are GTSNPN and SVGIG (reference sequence). The CDR3 loop spans 15 amino acids. The CDR3 DNA reads as TGTGCCTGCCACGCGGCGGGGGCTTCCTCCTACGAGCAGTACTTC. This codes for CACHAAGASSYEQYF.

The J gene is TRBJ1-1, the V gene TRBV27, with TRBD1 identical over 7 bases. Germline V CDR1 and CDR2: MNHEY, SMNVEV (reference sequence). CDR3 length: 15 residues. Unmatched junction bases numbered 10, after V lost 4 bases and J lost 5 bases. In nucleotides, the CDR3 is TGTGCCAGCAGTTGGGCAGGGGGGAGGCAAACTGAAGCTTTCTTT. This codes for CASSWAGGRQTEAFF.